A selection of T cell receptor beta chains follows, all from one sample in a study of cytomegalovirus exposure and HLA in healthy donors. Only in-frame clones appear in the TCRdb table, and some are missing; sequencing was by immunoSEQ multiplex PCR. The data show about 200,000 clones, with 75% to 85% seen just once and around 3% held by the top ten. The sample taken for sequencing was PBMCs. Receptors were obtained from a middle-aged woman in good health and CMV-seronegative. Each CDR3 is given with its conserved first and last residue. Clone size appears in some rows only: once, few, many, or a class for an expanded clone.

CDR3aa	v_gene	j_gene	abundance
CASDDRVNQPQHF	TRBV19	TRBJ1-5	.
CAWSVGQGAANEQFF	TRBV30	TRBJ2-1	.
CASSLSAVGTNYGYTF	TRBV7-9	TRBJ1-2	.
CASSPRGQGRHEQYF	TRBV27	TRBJ2-7	.
CASSSTTTNTGELFF	TRBV5-1	TRBJ2-2	.
CASSGRGNTDTQYF	TRBV2	TRBJ2-3	.
CALAGFSYNEQFF	TRBV7-2	TRBJ2-1	.
CAWTTGTGGRPQHF	TRBV30	TRBJ1-5	.
CASSEGLAGTGELFF	TRBV5-4	TRBJ2-2	.
CASSSIEGAAGELFF	TRBV7-6	TRBJ2-2	.
CASSLFTSGSSDEQFF	TRBV7-6	TRBJ2-1	.
CASGGTVSGNTIYF	TRBV6-5	TRBJ1-3	few
CASSIKTGYMETQYF	TRBV19	TRBJ2-5	.
CASSVGAAPNEQFF	TRBV9	TRBJ2-1	once
CASSHPRPLTYSGELFF	TRBV7-9	TRBJ2-2	few
CAWSPRGTPGRGYTF	TRBV30	TRBJ1-2	.
CASGGAYNEQFF	TRBV10-2	TRBJ2-1	.
CASGSGASTGELFF	TRBV2	TRBJ2-2	.
CASSFGTGTYGYTF	TRBV5-1	TRBJ1-2	.
CASSRDTFFHEQYF	TRBV5-6	TRBJ2-7	.
CASSLEGIWGGETQYF	TRBV5-1	TRBJ2-5	.
CARSGQGSGEYGYTF	TRBV30	TRBJ1-2	.
CASSSLMGTNEKLFF	TRBV27	TRBJ1-4	.
CASNRGGFTDTQYF	TRBV19	TRBJ2-3	.
CASSWDRSYNEQFF	TRBV5-4	TRBJ2-1	.
CASSMVREASYEQYF	TRBV6-6	TRBJ2-7	.
CASSQGALDTEAFF	TRBV25-1	TRBJ1-1	.
CASSQGGYEQYF	TRBV7-6	TRBJ2-7	.
CASSGQGPNTQYF	TRBV2	TRBJ2-3	.
CASSQADRSRDTQYF	TRBV5-4	TRBJ2-3	.
CASSRDSFYEQYF	TRBV5-1	TRBJ2-7	.
CASSFLAEETQYF	TRBV5-1	TRBJ2-5	.
CASSPWRSDTEAFF	TRBV6-1	TRBJ1-1	.
CASSFFPQQDYYGYTF	TRBV27	TRBJ1-2	once
CASSSLLNTEAFF	TRBV27	TRBJ1-1	.
CASSEVWRSNQPQHF	TRBV6-1	TRBJ1-5	.
CASSLGVAVSYNEQFF	TRBV11-2	TRBJ2-1	.
CASSVEGREKAFF	TRBV6-1	TRBJ1-1	.
CASSGAGLASGSQFF	TRBV28	TRBJ2-1	.
CAWNLTSGHTYEQYF	TRBV30	TRBJ2-7	.
CASSLDPGQIYEQYF	TRBV11-2	.	.
CASSEAGDTGELFF	TRBV6-4	TRBJ2-2	.